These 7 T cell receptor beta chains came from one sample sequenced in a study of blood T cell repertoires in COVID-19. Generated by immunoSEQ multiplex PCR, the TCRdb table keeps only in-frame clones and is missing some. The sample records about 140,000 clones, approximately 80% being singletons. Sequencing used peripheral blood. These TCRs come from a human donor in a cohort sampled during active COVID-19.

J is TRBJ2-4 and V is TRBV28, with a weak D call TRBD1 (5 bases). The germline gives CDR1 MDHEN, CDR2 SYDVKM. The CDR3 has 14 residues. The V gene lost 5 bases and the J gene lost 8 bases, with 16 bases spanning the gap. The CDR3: CASSSPGFGHIQYF. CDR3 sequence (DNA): TGTGCCAGCAGTAGCCCAGGGTTTGGACACATTCAGTACTTC.

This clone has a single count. This CDR3 reads CASSSTGTKETQYF. In nucleotides, the CDR3 is TGTGCCAGCAGCTCAACCGGGACTAAAGAGACCCAGTACTTC. V gene TRBV3-1 (or the pseudogene TRBV3-2) combines with J gene TRBJ2-5, with 7 bases identical to TRBD2. With V trimmed by 5 bases and J by 3 bases, 6 bases remained unmatched. This CDR3 is 14 amino acids long. Germline CDR1 reads LGHDT; CDR2 reads YNNKEL (reference sequence).

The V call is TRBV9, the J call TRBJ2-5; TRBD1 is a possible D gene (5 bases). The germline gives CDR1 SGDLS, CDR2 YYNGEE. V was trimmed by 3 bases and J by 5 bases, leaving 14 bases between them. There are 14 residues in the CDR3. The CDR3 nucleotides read TGTGCCAGCAGCGATTTGGCCCAGGGCGAGACCCAGTACTTC. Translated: CASSDLAQGETQYF.

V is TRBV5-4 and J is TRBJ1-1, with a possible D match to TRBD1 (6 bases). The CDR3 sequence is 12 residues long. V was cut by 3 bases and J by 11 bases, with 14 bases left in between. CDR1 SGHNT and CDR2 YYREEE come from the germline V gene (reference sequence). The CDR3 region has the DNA TGTGCCAGCAGCTCAAGTGACAGGAGGGCTTTCTTT. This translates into CASSSSDRRAFF.

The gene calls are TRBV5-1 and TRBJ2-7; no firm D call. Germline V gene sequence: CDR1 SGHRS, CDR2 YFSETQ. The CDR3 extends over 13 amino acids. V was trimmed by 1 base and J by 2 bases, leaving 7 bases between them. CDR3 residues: CASSLQAAYEQYF. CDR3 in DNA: TGCGCCAGCAGCTTGCAGGCAGCCTACGAGCAGTACTTC.

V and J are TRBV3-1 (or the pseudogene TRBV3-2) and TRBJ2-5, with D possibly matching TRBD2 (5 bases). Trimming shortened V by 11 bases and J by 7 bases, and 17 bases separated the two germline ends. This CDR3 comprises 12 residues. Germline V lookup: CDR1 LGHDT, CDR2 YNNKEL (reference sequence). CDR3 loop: CAFESFGGTQYF. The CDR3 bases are TGTGCCTTCGAGTCCTTCGGAGGGACCCAGTACTTC.

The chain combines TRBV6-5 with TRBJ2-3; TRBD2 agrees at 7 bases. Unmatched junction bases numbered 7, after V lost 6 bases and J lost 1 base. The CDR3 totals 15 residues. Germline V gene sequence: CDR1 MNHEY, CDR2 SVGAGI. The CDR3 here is CASSKRGGGTDTQYF. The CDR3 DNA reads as TGTGCCAGCAGCAAGCGGGGAGGGGGCACAGATACGCAGTATTTT.